This T cell receptor (beta chain) was captured by sequencing in a study of cytomegalovirus exposure and HLA in healthy donors. Study-wide results and limits: Trimming of TCR beta V- and J-genes showed a link, identified in a later analysis, to a missense DCLRE1C variant. Fewer N-insertions than the roughly 670-donor mean were reportedly shown by an Asian-associated ancestry cluster in a later analysis. In vitro, a few CMV-associated chains proved specific for CMV antigens.

Every donor was a healthy person donating bone marrow. It was with 60 Vbeta and 13 Jbeta primers that the PCR ran. The data were produced by immunoSEQ multiplex PCR, yet TCRdb's version contains in-frame clones alone and is incomplete. Of approximately 100,000 clones listed, under 80% are singletons. About this clone: Its antigen is not identified.

V lost 3 bases and J lost 7; bases outside the gene matches: 5. CDR3 length: 15 amino acids. Germline CDR1 reads LNHDA; CDR2 reads SQIVND (reference sequence). Source material: PBMCs. The rearrangement links TRBV19 to TRBJ2-1, with TRBD2 identical over 11 bases. This clonotype originated in a woman aged 18-35 years in good health and CMV-seropositive. The chain's CDR3 is CASSITSGSQNEQFF. In DNA, the CDR3 is TGTGCCAGTAGTATTACTAGCGGGAGTCAAAATGAGCAGTTCTTC.